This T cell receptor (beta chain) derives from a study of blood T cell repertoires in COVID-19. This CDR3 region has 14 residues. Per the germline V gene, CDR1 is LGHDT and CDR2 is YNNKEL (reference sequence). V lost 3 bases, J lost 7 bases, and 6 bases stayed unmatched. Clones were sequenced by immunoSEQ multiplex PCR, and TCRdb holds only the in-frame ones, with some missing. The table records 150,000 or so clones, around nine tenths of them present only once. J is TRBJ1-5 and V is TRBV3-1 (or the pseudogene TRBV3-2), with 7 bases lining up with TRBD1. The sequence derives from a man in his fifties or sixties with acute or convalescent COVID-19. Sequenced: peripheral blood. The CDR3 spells CASSHAGGGQPQHF. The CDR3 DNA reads TGTGCCAGCAGCCACGCAGGGGGTGGACAGCCCCAGCATTTT.